The sequence of this T cell receptor (beta chain) was determined in a study of CD8+ T cells in alopecia areata. Isolated RNA was reverse transcribed into cDNA used as the sequencing template. Profiled with immunoSEQ multiplex PCR; TCRdb holds only in-frame clones, not every one. Of roughly 170,000 clones in the sample, 50% to 70% were seen once. Only a few counts were recorded for this clone. The antigen remains unidentified. Points from the study as a whole: Scalp repertoires also include resident alphabeta T cells from normal skin. Across lesional scalp, and particularly alopecia totalis/universalis, clonality surpassed that of normal scalp.

The CDR3 has 14 residues. V was clipped by 7 bases and J by 1 base, with 10 bases between them. CDR1 SNHLY and CDR2 FYNNEI come from the germline V gene. Both peripheral blood and punch biopsies of lesional scalp skin were obtained from patients who had alopecia areata. Sorting separated CD4+ and CD8+ T cells out of PBMCs. This receptor was obtained from a human donor with alopecia areata. The material sequenced was CD4+ T cells sorted from blood, taken at week 0. The chain carries TRBV2 and TRBJ2-2; D call uncertain. The CDR3 DNA follows: TGTGCCAGCATCGCAGGCCTGAACACCGGGGAGCTGTTTTTT. This translates into CASIAGLNTGELFF. The full variable domain, in which reference TRBV2 and TRBJ2-2 provide the parts outside the CDR3, is EPEVTQTPSHQVTQMGQEVILRCVPISNHLYFYWYRQILGQKVEFLVSFYNNEISEKSEIFDDQFSVERPDGSNFTLKIRSTKLEDSAMYFCASIAGLNTGELFFGEGSRLTVL.